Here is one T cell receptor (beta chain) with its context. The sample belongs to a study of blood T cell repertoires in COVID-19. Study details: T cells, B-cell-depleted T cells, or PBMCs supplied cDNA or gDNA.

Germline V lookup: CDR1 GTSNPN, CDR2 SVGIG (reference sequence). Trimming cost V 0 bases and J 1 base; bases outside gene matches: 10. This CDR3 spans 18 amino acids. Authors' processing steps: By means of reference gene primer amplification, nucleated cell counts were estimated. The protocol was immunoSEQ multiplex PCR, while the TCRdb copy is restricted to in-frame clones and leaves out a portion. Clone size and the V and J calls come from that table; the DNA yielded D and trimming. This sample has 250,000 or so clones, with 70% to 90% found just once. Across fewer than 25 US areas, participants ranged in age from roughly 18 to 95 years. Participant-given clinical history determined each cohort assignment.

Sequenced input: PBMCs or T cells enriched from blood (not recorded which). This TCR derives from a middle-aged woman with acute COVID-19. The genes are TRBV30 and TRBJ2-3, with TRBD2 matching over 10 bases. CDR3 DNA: TGTGCCTGGAGTGTAATCACTAGCGGGATCCGGGGCACAGATACGCAGTATTTT. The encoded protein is CAWSVITSGIRGTDTQYF.